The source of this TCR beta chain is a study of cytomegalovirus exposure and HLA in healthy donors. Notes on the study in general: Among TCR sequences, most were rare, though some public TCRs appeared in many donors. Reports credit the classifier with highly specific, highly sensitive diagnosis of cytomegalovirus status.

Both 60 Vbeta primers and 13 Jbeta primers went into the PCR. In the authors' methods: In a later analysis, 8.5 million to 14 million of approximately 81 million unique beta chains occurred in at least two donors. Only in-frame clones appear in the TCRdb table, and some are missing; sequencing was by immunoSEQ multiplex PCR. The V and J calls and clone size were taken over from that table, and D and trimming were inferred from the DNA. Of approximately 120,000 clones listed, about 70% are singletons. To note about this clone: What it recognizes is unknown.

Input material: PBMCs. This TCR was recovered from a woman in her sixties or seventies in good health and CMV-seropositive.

The CDR3 protein is CASSPSGFTDTQYF. CDR3 in DNA: TGTGCCAGCTCACCTAGCGGATTCACAGATACGCAGTATTTT. The J gene is TRBJ2-3, the V gene TRBV18; TRBD2 is a possible D gene (6 bases). The V gene's germline CDR1 is KGHSH and CDR2 LQKENI. The V and J ends lost 3 bases and 2 bases respectively, with 9 bases between them. The CDR3 has 14 residues.